These 19 T cell receptor beta chains originate from one sample sequenced in a study of beta chain features in type 1 diabetes. For these receptors, no antigen is known. Study-wide results and caveats: Significant though moderate, a shortening of TCRB CDR3s appeared in all four CD4+ subsets of Type 1 diabetes patients.

Sequenced material consisted of expressed TCRB transcripts (all of the isolated RNA was reverse transcribed). Here immunoSEQ multiplex PCR was the method, and the copy in TCRdb shows in-frame clones only, minus some. The sample consists of a few hundred thousand clones, around 15% of them appearing once. The specimen sequenced was naive CD4+ T cells from blood. These receptors were taken from a young man with type 1 diabetes.

The chain recombines TRBV5-4 with TRBJ2-1; TRBD2 matches at 13 bases. The germline CDR1 and CDR2 sequences are SGHNT and YYREEE (reference sequence). This CDR3 comprises 17 residues. Losses at the gene ends were 4 bases for V and 6 bases for J; bases not matched to a gene: 10. This CDR3 is CASSPGGLAGVVNEQFF. The CDR3 nucleotides are TGTGCCAGCAGCCCAGGCGGACTAGCGGGAGTAGTCAATGAGCAGTTCTTC.

This clone occurred a few times. The V and J genes are TRBV7-8 and TRBJ2-1, with D possibly matching TRBD2 (6 bases). Between the trimmed V and J ends, which lost 4 bases and 2 bases, there was a span of 15 bases. The CDR3 has 16 residues. Germline values: CDR1 SGHVS, CDR2 FQNEAQ. The CDR3 protein is CASSYLGGAAYNEQFF. The CDR3 DNA reads TGTGCCAGCAGCTACTTGGGGGGAGCCGCCTACAATGAGCAGTTCTTC.

The CDR3 DNA sequence: TGCGCCAGCAGCATGGGACGTGCCTACGAGCAGTACTTC. Translation: CASSMGRAYEQYF. The chain carries TRBV4-1 and TRBJ2-7; either TRBD1 or TRBD2 may supply D (5 bases each). This CDR3 spans 13 amino acids. V shed 5 bases and J shed 2 bases, with 10 bases lying between them. Germline V gene lookup returns CDR1 MGHRA and CDR2 YSYEKL.

This clone showed up just a few times. The chain couples TRBV27 to TRBJ2-7; a weak D match, TRBD2 (6 bases). Germline CDR1 MNHEY, CDR2 SMNVEV (reference sequence). V was pared by 2 bases and J by 3 bases, with 14 bases between. This CDR3 region has 15 residues. The CDR3 protein is CASSLEREWYYEQYF. CDR3 nucleotides: TGTGCCAGCAGTTTAGAACGGGAGTGGTACTACGAGCAGTACTTC.

The chain combines TRBV28 with TRBJ2-3; possible D gene TRBD1, 5 bases. The CDR3 loop spans 14 amino acids. Trimming pared 4 bases from V and 9 bases from J, leaving 17 bases between. The germline V gene has CDR1 MDHEN and CDR2 SYDVKM. DNA of the CDR3: TGTGCCAGCAGTTATAGACAGACTCTGGACACGCAGTATTTT. It translates to CASSYRQTLDTQYF.

This chain links TRBV6-6 with TRBJ2-4; D is unclear. Germline values: CDR1 MNHNY, CDR2 SVGAGI (reference sequence). The CDR3 length is 12 residues. V was cut by 8 bases and J by 1 base, with 6 bases left in between. In DNA form, the CDR3 reads TGTGCCAGCCAGGTCGCCAAAAACATTCAGTACTTC. This gives the protein CASQVAKNIQYF.

This clone was observed a handful of times. The rearrangement joins TRBV6-5 to TRBJ1-4, with 11 positions matching TRBD1. The CDR3 is 15 amino acids. Per the germline V gene, CDR1 is MNHEY and CDR2 is SVGAGI. V was pared by 5 bases and J by 8 bases, with 7 bases of the junction left unmatched. The CDR3 nucleotides read TGTGCCAGCAGTCCCCGGACAGGGGGCAGAGAAAAACTGTTTTTT. Amino acids: CASSPRTGGREKLFF.

This sequence joins TRBV29-1 and TRBJ2-3; D is unclear. The germline CDR1 and CDR2 sequences are SQVTM and ANQGSEA. V shed 2 bases and J shed 1 base, with 10 bases lying between them. This CDR3 contains 14 residues. CDR3 protein: CSVELGFRTDTQYF. The CDR3 DNA reads TGCAGCGTTGAACTAGGGTTCCGCACAGATACGCAGTATTTT.

Here the CDR3 reads CASSLGTALSGANVLTF. The CDR3 DNA follows: TGTGCCAGCAGCCTCGGGACAGCCCTCTCTGGGGCCAACGTCCTGACTTTC. The V and J genes are TRBV7-9 and TRBJ2-6; 7 bases map to TRBD1. The CDR3 runs to 17 residues. Germline values: CDR1 SEHNR, CDR2 FQNEAQ (reference sequence). Losses at the gene ends were 5 bases for V and 0 bases for J; bases not matched to a gene: 7. The full variable domain, rest sourced from reference TRBV7-9 and TRBJ2-6, is DTGVSQNPRHKITKRGQNVTFRCDPISEHNRLYWYRQTLGQGPEFLTYFQNEAQLEKSRLLSDRFSAERPKGSFSTLEIQRTEQGDSAMYLCASSLGTALSGANVLTFGAGSRLTVL.

This clone was counted between two and nine times. V gene TRBV5-1 combines with J gene TRBJ2-3; TRBD1 matches at 7 bases. Trimming took 3 bases from V and 2 from J; bases not matched to a gene: 3. The CDR3 length is 14 residues. CDR1 is SGHRS and CDR2 is YFSETQ in the germline V gene. Here the CDR3 DNA reads TGCGCCAGCAGCTCCGGGACAGTCACAGATACGCAGTATTTT. Translating gives CASSSGTVTDTQYF.

The chain has TRBV25-1 and TRBJ2-3; perhaps TRBD2 as D (6 bases). This CDR3 has 16 residues. CDR1 and CDR2 from the germline V gene are MGHDK and SYGVNS. V was clipped by 8 bases and J by 0 bases, with 18 bases between them. CDR3 in amino acids: CASSRLGSGSTDTQYF. Here the CDR3 DNA reads TGTGCCAGCTCCCGGTTAGGGAGCGGGAGCACAGATACGCAGTATTTT.

J is TRBJ2-3 and V is TRBV23-1; 10 bases align to TRBD1. TRBV23-1 is an ORF; its function is uncertain. V was clipped by 7 bases and J by 7 bases; unmatched bases: 5. CDR3 size: 13 residues. The CDR3 loop is CASMTGGLNTQYF. CDR3 in DNA: TGCGCCAGCATGACAGGGGGCTTAAATACGCAGTATTTT.

This clone was seen a few times. The chain carries TRBV30 and TRBJ2-2; no clear D gene. V lost 3 bases, J lost 4 bases, and 3 bases lay in between. The CDR3 spans 11 residues. In germline, CDR1 is GTSNPN, CDR2 SVGIG (reference sequence). The DNA of the CDR3 is TGTGCCTGGAGATTCACCGGGGAGCTGTTTTTT. Its protein product is CAWRFTGELFF.

This clone was observed a handful of times. The chain couples TRBV28 to TRBJ1-4, with D tentatively TRBD1 (5 bases). CDR3 length equals 16 residues. The V and J ends lost 4 bases and 8 bases respectively, with 20 bases between them. The germline CDR1 and CDR2 sequences are MDHEN and SYDVKM. DNA of the CDR3: TGTGCCAGCAGTTCCCGTCCAAGACAGTCGGGCGAAAAACTGTTTTTT. It codes for CASSSRPRQSGEKLFF.

This chain's CDR3 is CASSQAPGQNQPQHF. The DNA for the CDR3 is TGCGCCAGCAGCCAAGCTCCGGGACAGAATCAGCCCCAGCATTTT. J is TRBJ1-5 and V is TRBV4-3; 7 bases line up with TRBD1. Trimming removed 1 base from V and 4 bases from J; junction bases left unmatched: 4. This CDR3 has 15 amino acids. Germline lookup yields CDR1 LGHNA and CDR2 YSLEER.

In its sample, this clone was seen a few times. The chain joins TRBV7-2 to TRBJ2-1; D remains ambiguous. CDR1 and CDR2 from the germline V gene are SGHTA and FQGNSA. V shed 5 bases and J shed 8 bases, with 19 bases lying between them. CDR3 length: 15 amino acids. Here the CDR3 reads CASSLTRGRRDEQFF. CDR3 coding DNA: TGTGCCAGCAGCCTCACCCGCGGACGTCGCGATGAGCAGTTCTTC. The full variable domain, its missing parts supplied by reference TRBV7-2 and TRBJ2-1, is GAGVSQSPSNKVTEKGKDVELRCDPISGHTALYWYRQSLGQGLEFLIYFQGNSAPDKSGLPSDRFSAERTGGSVSTLTIQRTQQEDSAVYLCASSLTRGRRDEQFFGPGTRLTVL.

The chain carries TRBV29-1 and TRBJ1-1; 11 bases line up with TRBD1. CDR1 is SQVTM, CDR2 ANQGSEA, per germline. There are 13 residues in the CDR3. With V trimmed by 8 bases and J by 3 bases, 5 bases remained unmatched. The DNA of the CDR3 is TGCAGCTCTTCGGGACAGGGGGACACTGAAGCTTTCTTT. Translated: CSSSGQGDTEAFF.

The chain uses TRBV20-1 and TRBJ2-1; D unclear. V was cut by 2 bases and J by 10 bases, with 6 bases left in between. Germline values: CDR1 DFQATT, CDR2 SNEGSKA (reference sequence). This CDR3 is built from 10 residues. Here the CDR3 reads CSARYGEQFF. In nucleotides, the CDR3 is TGCAGTGCTAGATATGGCGAGCAGTTCTTC.

The chain carries TRBV7-8 and TRBJ1-5, with D tentatively TRBD1 (5 bases). CDR3 length equals 13 residues. Germline V gene sequence: CDR1 SGHVS, CDR2 FQNEAQ. Trimming took off 2 bases at V and 6 bases at J, with 8 bases between the two ends. This CDR3 is CASSLQGPQPQHF. The CDR3 bases are TGTGCCAGCAGCTTACAGGGACCTCAGCCCCAGCATTTT.